These T cell receptor beta chains were read from a single sample in a study of T cells after yellow fever vaccination. TCRdb passed the 5' RACE reads through MiXCR, listing each CDR3 protein once. This table has under 40,000 distinct CDR3 sequences, 6.6% appearing once. The source was PBMCs, either bulk or a sorted T-cell subset (CD4+, CD8+, memory, or dextramer-sorted; not recorded which), collected on the day of the first yellow fever vaccination. Receptors originate from a man younger than 35 who received the YFV17D yellow fever vaccine. CDR3s include the opening cysteine and the closing phenylalanine or tryptophan. D genes are given only for firm matches. Not every row has a clone size; where given, it reads once, few, many or a size class.

d_call j_call clone_size v_call cdr3_aa cdr3_nt
. TRBJ2-5 many TRBV4-2 CASSQDRPGQETQYF TGTGCCAGCAGCCAAGATCGTCCAGGACAAGAGACCCAGTACTTC
. TRBJ2-5 . TRBV6-6 CAGSQDAETQYF TGTGCCGGCAGTCAGGACGCAGAGACCCAGTACTTC
TRBD1 TRBJ1-6 few TRBV11-2 CASSLGSGQGNNSPLHF TGTGCCAGCAGCTTAGGTTCGGGACAGGGGAATAATTCACCCCTCCACTTT
. TRBJ1-1 many TRBV5-1 CASSLGGHMNTEAFF TGCGCCAGCAGCCTGGGGGGGCACATGAACACTGAAGCTTTCTTT
TRBD2 TRBJ2-1 few TRBV20-1 CSARPGAGGDNEQFF TGCAGTGCTAGGCCCGGGGCGGGGGGGGATAATGAGCAGTTCTTC
TRBD1 TRBJ2-1 . TRBV12-3/TRBV12-4 CASSLGQGYEQFF TGTGCCAGCAGTCTCGGACAGGGCTATGAGCAGTTCTTC
TRBD1 TRBJ2-2 few TRBV7-2 CASSPQQGTGELFF TGTGCCAGCAGCCCACAACAGGGGACCGGGGAGCTGTTTTTT
. TRBJ1-2 many TRBV27 CASSWSRVYGYTF TGTGCCAGCAGCTGGTCGCGGGTGTATGGCTACACCTTC
. TRBJ2-7 many TRBV3-1 CASSLQGLHEQYF TGTGCCAGCAGTCTACAGGGTTTGCACGAGCAGTACTTC
TRBD1 TRBJ2-1 many TRBV3-1 CASSQNTGEEQFF TGTGCCAGCAGCCAAAATACAGGGGAAGAGCAGTTCTTC
. TRBJ2-5 many TRBV20-1 CSARAVVEQLETQYF TGCAGTGCTAGAGCTGTGGTTGAACAGTTGGAGACCCAGTACTTC
TRBD1 TRBJ1-5 . TRBV19 CASSSTGGPQHF TGTGCCAGTAGTTCCACAGGGGGCCCCCAGCATTTT
. TRBJ1-2 many TRBV7-9 CASSPGFGYTF TGTGCCAGCAGCCCAGGGTTTGGCTACACCTTC
. TRBJ2-3 many TRBV5-6 CASSLDRVNTQYF TGTGCCAGCAGCTTGGACAGGGTTAATACGCAGTATTTT
TRBD2 TRBJ2-3 many TRBV20-1 CSVEYGGSFTDTQYF TGCAGTGTCGAATACGGCGGGAGTTTCACAGATACGCAGTATTTT
TRBD2 TRBJ2-3 many TRBV7-2 CASSRLAGDTQYF TGTGCCAGCAGCCGACTAGCAGGTGATACGCAGTATTTT
. TRBJ1-5 few TRBV19 CASTMGGVDQPQHF TGTGCCAGTACCATGGGAGGGGTGGACCAGCCCCAGCATTTT
TRBD2 TRBJ2-1 many TRBV5-1 CASSLGGSSYNEQFF TGCGCCAGCAGCTTGGGCGGGAGCTCCTACAATGAGCAGTTCTTC
TRBD1 TRBJ1-6 many TRBV12-3/TRBV12-4 CASTPRQGLGSPLHF TGTGCCAGCACCCCAAGACAGGGATTGGGTTCACCCCTCCACTTT
. TRBJ2-5 many TRBV4-1 CASSLMGRTEETQYF TGCGCCAGCAGTTTAATGGGCAGGACGGAGGAGACCCAGTACTTC
. TRBJ2-5 few TRBV5-6 CASSMTSIETQYF TGTGCCAGCAGCATGACTAGTATAGAGACCCAGTACTTC
TRBD1 TRBJ1-1 many TRBV7-2 CASSPGQGKITEAFF TGTGCCAGCAGCCCGGGACAGGGGAAGATCACTGAAGCTTTCTTT
. TRBJ2-3 many TRBV7-3 CASSEPFGPERDTQYF TGTGCCAGCAGCGAACCGTTCGGGCCAGAACGGGATACGCAGTATTTT
TRBD2 TRBJ2-3 many TRBV12-3/TRBV12-4 CASSPLTSGAHTQYF TGTGCCAGCAGTCCCCTGACTAGCGGGGCTCATACGCAGTATTTT
TRBD2 TRBJ2-1 many TRBV6-4 CASRKTSGVNEQFF TGTGCCAGCAGAAAGACTAGCGGGGTCAATGAGCAGTTCTTC
. TRBJ1-2 many TRBV7-2 CASSSPQYGYTF TGTGCCAGCAGCTCTCCACAGTATGGCTACACCTTC
. TRBJ2-2 many TRBV29-1 CSVGLGTANTGELFF TGCAGCGTTGGTCTCGGGACCGCGAACACCGGGGAGCTGTTTTTT
. TRBJ2-3 few TRBV4-1 CASSQDPRTRDTQYF TGCGCCAGCAGCCAAGACCCCCGAACTCGGGATACGCAGTATTTT
. TRBJ1-6 few TRBV6-1 CASSPTGYSPLHF TGTGCCAGCAGCCCCACAGGTTATTCACCCCTCCACTTT
TRBD2 TRBJ2-3 . TRBV5-1 CASSLVSGGAQQYF TGCGCCAGCAGCTTGGTTAGCGGGGGGGCCCAGCAGTATTTT
. TRBJ2-3 many TRBV5-5 CASSLARVSTDTQYF TGTGCCAGCAGCTTGGCCCGAGTTAGCACAGATACGCAGTATTTT
. TRBJ2-5 many TRBV27 CASSLLRGETQYF TGTGCCAGCAGTTTACTCAGAGGGGAGACCCAGTACTTC
TRBD1 TRBJ1-4 many TRBV7-2 CASSSSTGWAEKLFF TGTGCCAGCAGCTCATCGACAGGGTGGGCTGAAAAACTGTTTTTT
TRBD1 TRBJ2-6 few TRBV20-1 CSANRGPGANVLTF TGCAGTGCTAACAGGGGGCCTGGGGCCAACGTCCTGACTTTC
TRBD1 TRBJ1-2 many TRBV4-3 CASSQDDRGYGYTF TGCGCCAGCAGCCAAGATGACAGGGGCTATGGCTACACCTTC
. TRBJ1-5 few TRBV7-2 CASSRENGQPQHF TGTGCCAGCAGCAGGGAAAACGGTCAGCCCCAGCATTTT
TRBD2 TRBJ2-1 . TRBV10-1 CASSDAGDRPGSYNEQFF TGCGCCAGCAGTGATGCGGGGGACCGACCTGGCTCCTACAATGAGCAGTTCTTC
TRBD2 TRBJ2-3 many TRBV5-5 CASSPLGLVSSDTQYF TGTGCCAGCAGCCCATTGGGACTAGTCTCATCCGATACGCAGTATTTT